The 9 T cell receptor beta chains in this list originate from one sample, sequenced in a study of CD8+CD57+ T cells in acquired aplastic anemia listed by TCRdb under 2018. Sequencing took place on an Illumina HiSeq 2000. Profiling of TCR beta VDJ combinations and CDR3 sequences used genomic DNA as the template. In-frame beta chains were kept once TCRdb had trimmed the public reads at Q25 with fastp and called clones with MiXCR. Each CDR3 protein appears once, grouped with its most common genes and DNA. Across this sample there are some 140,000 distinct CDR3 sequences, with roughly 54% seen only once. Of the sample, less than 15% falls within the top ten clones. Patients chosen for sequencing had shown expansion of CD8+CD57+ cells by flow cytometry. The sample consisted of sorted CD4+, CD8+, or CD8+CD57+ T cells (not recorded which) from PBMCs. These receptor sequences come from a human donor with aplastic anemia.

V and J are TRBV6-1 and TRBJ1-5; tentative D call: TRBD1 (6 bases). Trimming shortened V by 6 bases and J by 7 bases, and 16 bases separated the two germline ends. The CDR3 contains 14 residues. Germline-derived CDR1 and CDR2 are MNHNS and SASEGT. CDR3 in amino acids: CASSSVGGAQPQHF. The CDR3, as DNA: TGTGCCAGCAGCTCCGTCGGGGGCGCACAGCCCCAGCATTTT.

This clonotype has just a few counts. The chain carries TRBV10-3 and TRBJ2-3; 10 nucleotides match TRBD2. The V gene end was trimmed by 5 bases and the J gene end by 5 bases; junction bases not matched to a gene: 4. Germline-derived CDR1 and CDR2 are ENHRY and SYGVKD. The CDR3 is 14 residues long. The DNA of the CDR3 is TGTGCCATCAGTAGCGGGGGGGCAGAAGATACGCAGTATTTT. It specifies CAISSGGAEDTQYF.

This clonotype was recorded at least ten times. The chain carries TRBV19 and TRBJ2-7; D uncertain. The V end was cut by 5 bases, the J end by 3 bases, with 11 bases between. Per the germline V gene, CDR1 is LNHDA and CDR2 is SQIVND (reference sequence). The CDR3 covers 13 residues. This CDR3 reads CASSFGPGYEQYF. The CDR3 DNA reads TGTGCCAGTAGTTTTGGGCCGGGCTACGAGCAGTACTTC.

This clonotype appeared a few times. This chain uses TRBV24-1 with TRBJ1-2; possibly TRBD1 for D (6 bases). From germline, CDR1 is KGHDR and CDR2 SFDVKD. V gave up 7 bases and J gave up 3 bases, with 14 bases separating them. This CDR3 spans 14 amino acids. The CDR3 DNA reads TGTGCCACCAGCAAAGACCGACAGGACTATGGCTACACCTTC. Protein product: CATSKDRQDYGYTF.

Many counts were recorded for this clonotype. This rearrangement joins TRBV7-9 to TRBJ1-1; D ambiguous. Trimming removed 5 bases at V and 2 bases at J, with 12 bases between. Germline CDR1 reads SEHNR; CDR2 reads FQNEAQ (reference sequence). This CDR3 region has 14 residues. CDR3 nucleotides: TGTGCCAGCAGCCCACTCAATCCAAACACTGAAGCTTTCTTT. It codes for CASSPLNPNTEAFF.

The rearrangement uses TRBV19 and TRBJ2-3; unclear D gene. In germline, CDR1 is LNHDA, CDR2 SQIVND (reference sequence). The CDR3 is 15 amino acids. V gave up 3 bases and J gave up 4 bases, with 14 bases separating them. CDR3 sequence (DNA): TGTGCCAGTAGTATTGTAGGGATGATGGCAGATACGCAGTATTTT. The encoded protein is CASSIVGMMADTQYF.

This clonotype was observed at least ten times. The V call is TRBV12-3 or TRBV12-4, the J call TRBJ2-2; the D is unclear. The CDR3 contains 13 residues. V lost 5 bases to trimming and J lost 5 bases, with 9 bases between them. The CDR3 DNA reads TGTGCCAGCAGTCTGAACCCTACCGGGGAGCTGTTTTTT. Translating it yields CASSLNPTGELFF.

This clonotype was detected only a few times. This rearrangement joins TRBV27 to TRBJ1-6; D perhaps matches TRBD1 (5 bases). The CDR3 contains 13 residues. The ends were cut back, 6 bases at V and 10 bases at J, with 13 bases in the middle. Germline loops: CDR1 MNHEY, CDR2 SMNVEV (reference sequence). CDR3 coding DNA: TGTGCCAGCAGACCCCTCGGGGACTCACCCCTCCACTTT. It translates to CASRPLGDSPLHF.

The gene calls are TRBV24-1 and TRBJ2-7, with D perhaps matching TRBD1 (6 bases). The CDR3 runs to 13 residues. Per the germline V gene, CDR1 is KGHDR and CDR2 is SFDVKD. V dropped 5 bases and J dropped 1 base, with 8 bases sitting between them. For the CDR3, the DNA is TGTGCCACCAGTGCAACAGGGTCCTACGAGCAGTACTTC. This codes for CATSATGSYEQYF.